What follows are 9 T cell receptor beta chains derived from one specimen sequenced in a study of CD8 T cells in ankylosing spondylitis. TCRdb independently ran MiXCR on the 5' RACE reads; one entry per CDR3 protein. The data contain approximately 210,000 distinct CDR3 sequences, over 10% of them singletons. The material sequenced was blood, either unsorted or a sorted T cell fraction (not recorded which). The origin of the receptors is a male donor with ankylosing spondylitis or in good health (not recorded which).

The rearrangement links TRBV20-1 to TRBJ2-2; weak D call: TRBD2 (7 bases). The CDR3 has 18 residues. The V gene's germline CDR1 is DFQATT and CDR2 SNEGSKA (reference sequence). V lost 0 bases and J 1 base, leaving 18 bases between the germline ends. The CDR3 nucleotides read TGCAGTGCTAGAGATCGGGCCGGGGGGCGGGAGAACACCGGGGAGCTGTTTTTT. Its protein is CSARDRAGGRENTGELFF.

The V gene is TRBV20-1, the J gene TRBJ2-7; 9 bases agree with TRBD1. The CDR3 loop spans 13 amino acids. Germline assignment: CDR1 DFQATT and CDR2 SNEGSKA (reference sequence). The V gene end was trimmed by 7 bases and the J gene end by 9 bases; junction bases not matched to a gene: 13. CDR3 DNA: TGCAGTGTCCAACAGGGGGCTTCGTGGTCGCAGTACTTC. Encoded protein: CSVQQGASWSQYF.

The chain is built from TRBV5-6 and TRBJ2-7; D is perhaps TRBD1 (6 bases). V dropped 1 base and J dropped 2 bases, with 19 bases sitting between them. CDR1 and CDR2 (germline): SGHDT, YYEEEE. The CDR3 length is 17 residues. The CDR3 sequence: CASSLLGHDLGTYEQYF. For the CDR3, the DNA is TGTGCCAGCAGCTTGCTGGGACACGATCTGGGAACCTACGAGCAGTACTTC.

This clonotype was observed many times. The V call is TRBV12-3 or TRBV12-4, the J call TRBJ2-2, with a tentative D call TRBD2 (5 bases). The CDR3 loop spans 13 amino acids. V shed 3 bases and J shed 6 bases, with 8 bases lying between them. The CDR3 sequence is CASSFVASGELFF. The CDR3 coding sequence is TGTGCCAGCAGTTTCGTAGCGTCCGGGGAGCTGTTTTTT.

The chain is built from TRBV6-4 and TRBJ2-1; the match to TRBD1 covers 7 bases. The CDR3 loop spans 15 amino acids. Trimming took 5 bases from V and 2 from J; bases not matched to a gene: 6. From germline, CDR1 is MRHNA and CDR2 SNTAGT. CDR3 in amino acids: CASSPRGNPYNEQFF. CDR3 nucleotides: TGTGCCAGCAGTCCCAGGGGGAACCCCTACAATGAGCAGTTCTTC.

The sample holds a few counts of this clonotype. This rearrangement joins TRBV7-9 to TRBJ1-1; D is undetermined. V was clipped by 1 base and J by 6 bases, with 6 bases between them. This CDR3 is built from 12 residues. Per germline, CDR1 SEHNR and CDR2 FQNEAQ (reference sequence). The CDR3 bases are TGTGCCAGCAGCTTAGGGTCGGCTGAAGCTTTCTTT. This encodes CASSLGSAEAFF.

The genes are TRBV3-1 and TRBJ2-1; TRBD2 agrees at 10 bases. This CDR3 region has 17 residues. CDR1 is LGHDT, CDR2 YNNKEL, per germline (reference sequence). V shed 4 bases and J 3 bases; nucleotides not matched to a gene: 9. CDR3: CASSPRKIAGGYNEQFF. DNA for the CDR3: TGTGCCAGCAGCCCACGAAAGATAGCGGGGGGCTACAATGAGCAGTTCTTC.

As DNA, the CDR3 is TGTGCCAGTAGTCAATACAGGGGTCCTTCCTACGAGCAGTACTTC. Translated: CASSQYRGPSYEQYF. The V and J genes are TRBV19 and TRBJ2-7; the match to TRBD1 covers 7 bases. Germline V gene sequence: CDR1 LNHDA, CDR2 SQIVND (reference sequence). The V and J ends lost 5 bases and 1 base, in that order; junction bases with no gene match: 8. There are 15 residues in the CDR3. Together with reference TRBV19 and TRBJ2-7, the CDR3 gives the full variable domain: DGGITQSPKYLFRKEGQNVTLSCEQNLNHDAMYWYRQDPGQGLRLIYYSQIVNDFQKGDIAEGYSVSREKKESFPLTVTSAQKNPTAFYLCASSQYRGPSYEQYFGPGTRLTVT.

This clonotype occurred a few times. The chain is built from TRBV6-1 and TRBJ1-1; TRBD1 might be the D (6 bases). V lost 5 bases, J lost 5 bases, and 18 bases lay in between. Germline V CDR1 and CDR2: MNHNS, SASEGT. The CDR3 totals 15 residues. The CDR3 coding sequence is TGTGCCAGCAGTCCCTTCAGGGGCGGTGGGACTGAAGCTTTCTTT. Translation: CASSPFRGGGTEAFF.